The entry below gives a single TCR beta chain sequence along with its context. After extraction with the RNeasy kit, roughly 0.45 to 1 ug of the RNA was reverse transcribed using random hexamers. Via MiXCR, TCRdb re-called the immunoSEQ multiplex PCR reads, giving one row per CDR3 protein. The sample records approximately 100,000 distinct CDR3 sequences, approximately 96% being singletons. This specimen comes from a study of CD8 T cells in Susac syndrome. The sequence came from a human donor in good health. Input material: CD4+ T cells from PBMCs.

The CDR3: CASSLLTGDNYGYTF. The CDR3, as DNA: TGCGCCAGCAGCTTGCTAACCGGGGATAACTATGGCTACACCTTC. The chain has TRBV5-1 and TRBJ1-2; no reliable D call. The CDR3 has 15 amino acids. V was trimmed by 1 base and J by 1 base, leaving 11 bases between them. Germline V gives CDR1 SGHRS, CDR2 YFSETQ. Based on the CDR3 plus reference TRBV5-1 and TRBJ1-2, the full variable domain is KAGVTQTPRYLIKTRGQQVTLSCSPISGHRSVSWYQQTPGQGLQFLFEYFSETQRNKGNFPGRFSGRQFSNSRSEMNVSTLELGDSALYLCASSLLTGDNYGYTFGSGTRLTVV.